In this sample, the clone carrying this TCR beta chain turned up a few times. At one of its ends the junction is not consistent with the germline gene, which may arise from a read error. Germline loops: CDR1 SGHAT, CDR2 FQNNGV. This CDR3 spans 14 amino acids. This sample was included in a study of T-cell memory formation after mild COVID-19. TCRdb fed the 5' RACE reads into MiXCR, producing one record per CDR3 protein. The sample includes approximately 99,000 distinct CDR3 sequences, roughly 19% of them seen just once. The clonotype comes from a man aged 18 to 29 who had mild COVID-19 (a few samples of this study predate the infection). Cell type and time point are not known. The sample taken for sequencing was PBMCs or a T cell subset sorted from them (not recorded which). This sequence joins TRBV11-2 and TRBJ2-4; the match to TRBD1 covers 9 bases. CDR3 sequence: CASSQWGLDRGNHF. CDR3 sequence (DNA): TGTGCCAGCAGCCAATGGGGTTTGGACAGGGGAAATCACTTC.